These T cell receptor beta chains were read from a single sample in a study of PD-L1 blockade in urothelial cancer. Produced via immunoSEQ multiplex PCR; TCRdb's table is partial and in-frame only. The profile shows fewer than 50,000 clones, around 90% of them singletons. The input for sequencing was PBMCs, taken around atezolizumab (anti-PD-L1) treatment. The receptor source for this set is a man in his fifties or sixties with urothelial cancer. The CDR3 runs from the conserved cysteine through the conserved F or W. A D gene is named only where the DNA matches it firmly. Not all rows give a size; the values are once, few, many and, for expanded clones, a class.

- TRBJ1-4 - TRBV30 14 CAWSQQRPSEKLFF TGTGCCTGGAGTCAACAGAGACCAAGTGAAAAACTGTTTTTT
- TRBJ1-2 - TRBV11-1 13 CASSLLSSDGYTF TGTGCCAGCAGCCTACTCAGCAGCGATGGCTACACCTTC
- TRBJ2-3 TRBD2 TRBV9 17 CASSVGGVAGTTDTQYF TGTGCCAGCAGCGTAGGTGGGGTAGCGGGGACCACAGATACGCAGTATTTT
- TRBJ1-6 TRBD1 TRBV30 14 CACTLGTENSPLHF TGTGCCTGCACACTGGGGACAGAGAATTCACCCCTCCACTTT
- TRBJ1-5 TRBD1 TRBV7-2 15 CASSPPGQRNQPQHF TGTGCCAGCAGCCCACCGGGACAGCGGAATCAGCCCCAGCATTTT
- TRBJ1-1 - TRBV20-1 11 CSANIYTEAFF TGCAGTGCTAATATTTACACTGAAGCTTTCTTT
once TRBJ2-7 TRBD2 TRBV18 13 CASATSGEYEQYF TGTGCCAGCGCCACTAGCGGGGAATACGAGCAGTACTTC
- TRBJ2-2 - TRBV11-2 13 CASSRGVTGELFF TGTGCCAGCAGCCGCGGGGTTACCGGGGAGCTGTTTTTT
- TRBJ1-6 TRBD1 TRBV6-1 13 CASSEDRDSPLHF TGTGCCAGCAGTGAGGACAGGGATTCACCCCTCCACTTT
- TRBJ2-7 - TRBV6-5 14 CASSYVDRFYEQYF TGTGCCAGCAGTTACGTCGACAGGTTTTACGAGCAGTACTTC